This is a list of T cell receptor beta chains from one sample in a study of human T cells and chemical hapten exposure. TCRdb re-called the RACE reads through MiXCR, storing one row per CDR3 protein. The sample lists just over 80,000 distinct CDR3 sequences; 9.5% to 12% were seen once. Here the sequenced sample was whole blood, taken in connection with sensitization to the hapten diphenylcyclopropenone (DPC). Source of these receptors: a woman between 50 and 59 years old with alopecia areata. Some clones in this sample may be carry-over from other donors' samples. The CDR3 runs from the conserved cysteine through the conserved F or W. Each record gives: D gene, J gene, clone size, V gene, CDR3 DNA, CDR3 protein. The D gene is left open where the match is weak. Clone size, where shown, is once, few, many, or a class for clones that have expanded.

NA TRBJ2-2 NA TRBV7-3 TGTGCCAGCAGCCATCCCGGGGCCCGTTCGGTACCCACCGGGGAGCTGTTTTTT CASSHPGARSVPTGELFF
TRBD2 TRBJ2-7 few TRBV28 TGTGCCAGCAGCATGACTAGCGGGGGCTCCTACGAGCAGTACTTC CASSMTSGGSYEQYF
NA TRBJ1-5 few TRBV19 TGTGCCAGTAGTATTAACGGGTATAGCAATCAGCCCCAGCATTTT CASSINGYSNQPQHF
NA TRBJ1-1 once TRBV13 TGTGCCAGCAGCGGCATTGTCGGGAGACTTGAAGCTTTCTTT CASSGIVGRLEAFF
TRBD1 TRBJ2-6 few TRBV7-9 TGTGCCAGCAGCTACAGGGGATCTGGGGCCAACGTCCTGACTTTC CASSYRGSGANVLTF
TRBD1 TRBJ1-2 few TRBV2 TGTGCCAGCAGTGACGCAGGGGGCAATGGCTACACCTTC CASSDAGGNGYTF
NA TRBJ1-6 NA TRBV6-5 TGTGCCAGCAGTTCCGGGAACTATAATTCACCCCTCCACTTT CASSSGNYNSPLHF
TRBD2 TRBJ2-1 many TRBV6-1 TGTGCCAGCAGTGAACCCGGGACTAGAGTTAAGTTCTTC CASSEPGTRVKFF
NA TRBJ2-7 few TRBV27 TGTGCCAGCAGTTTAGCGCTCACCCAGGAGCAGTACTTC CASSLALTQEQYF
TRBD1 TRBJ1-5 many TRBV6-2/TRBV6-3 TGTGCCAGCAAGGAGACAGGGGATCAGCCCCAGCATTTT CASKETGDQPQHF
TRBD2 TRBJ2-2 NA TRBV9 TGTGCCAGCAGCGCGACTAGCCAAGGGACCGGGGAGCTGTTTTTT CASSATSQGTGELFF
TRBD2 TRBJ2-1 NA TRBV10-3 TGTGCCATCAGTGAGTCATCGGGACTAGCGGGAGGGGATGAGCAGTTCTTC CAISESSGLAGGDEQFF
NA TRBJ1-1 NA TRBV6-2/TRBV6-3 TGTGCCAGCAGAGGAACAGGGAACACTGAAGCTTTCTTT CASRGTGNTEAFF
NA TRBJ1-5 few TRBV12-3/TRBV12-4 TGTGCCAGCAGTTTCCGCGGGTTGGGCAATCAGCCCCAGCATTTT CASSFRGLGNQPQHF
NA TRBJ1-3 few TRBV3-1 TGTGCCAGCAGCCAAGCTCCCAGGGCCCAAAACACCATATATTTT CASSQAPRAQNTIYF
TRBD2 TRBJ2-7 many TRBV20-1 TGCAGTGCCCGAGATATCAGCGGGGGGTACGAGCAGTACTTC CSARDISGGYEQYF
TRBD2 TRBJ2-3 many TRBV6-5 TGTGCCAGCAGACTAGCGGGAGGGGCCACAGATACGCAGTATTTT CASRLAGGATDTQYF
NA TRBJ2-2 few TRBV5-1 TGCGCCAGCAGCATGCGACAGGCAGCCGGGGAGCTGTTTTTT CASSMRQAAGELFF
NA TRBJ2-1 few TRBV12-3/TRBV12-4 TGTGCCAGCAGTTTATTTCGAGGCAATGAGCAGTTCTTC CASSLFRGNEQFF
NA TRBJ2-3 many TRBV20-1 TGCAGTGCTAGACGCCGGGTGAGCACAGATACGCAGTATTTT CSARRRVSTDTQYF
NA TRBJ2-3 NA TRBV12-3/TRBV12-4 TGTGCCAGCAGTTTACGACGGACGGACACAGATACGCAGTATTTT CASSLRRTDTDTQYF
NA TRBJ2-5 many TRBV20-1 TGCAGTGCTAAGATACACGTACAAGAGACCCAGTACTTC CSAKIHVQETQYF
NA TRBJ1-5 NA TRBV12-3/TRBV12-4 TGTGCCAGCAGTTTTGTGGCAGGGAGTAATCAGCCCCAGCATTTT CASSFVAGSNQPQHF
TRBD2 TRBJ2-7 NA TRBV7-3 TGTGCCAGCAGCCCCCCGGGACTAGCGGGAGTGCTGTACTTC CASSPPGLAGVLYF
NA TRBJ2-5 NA TRBV5-1 TGCGCCAGCACCTGGGCATTCCAAGAGACCCAGTACTTC CASTWAFQETQYF
TRBD1 TRBJ2-2 few TRBV5-1 TGCGCCAGCAGCCGGACAGGCACCGGGGAGCTGTTTTTT CASSRTGTGELFF
TRBD1 TRBJ2-1 many TRBV9 TGTGCCAGCAGCACTCCCCGGACAGGGGGCCTCTCCTACAATGAGCAGTTCTTC CASSTPRTGGLSYNEQFF
NA TRBJ2-7 many TRBV10-3 TGTGCCATCAGTGGAAGCTCGGGCGGATACCTCTCCTACGAGCAGTACTTC CAISGSSGGYLSYEQYF
TRBD1 TRBJ2-6 many TRBV7-6 TGTGCCAGCAGCTCCCGCTTCGCCGACAGGGGGCCGGGGGCCAACGTCCTGACTTTC CASSSRFADRGPGANVLTF
NA TRBJ1-3 many TRBV18 TGTGCCAGCTCACCAACCGGGACAACCGGAAACACCATATATTTT CASSPTGTTGNTIYF
TRBD1 TRBJ2-2 many TRBV24-1 TGTGCCACCAGTGATTTGTTTGGGACAGAGGTGGGGGAGCTGTTTTTT CATSDLFGTEVGELFF
TRBD2 TRBJ2-2 few TRBV20-1 TGCAGTGCTCAGTCTTCTAGCGGCGGGGAGCTGTTTTTT CSAQSSSGGELFF
NA TRBJ1-1 many TRBV7-2 TGTGCCAGCAGCTTATTACCCAGTGGCACTGAAGCTTTCTTT CASSLLPSGTEAFF
NA TRBJ1-2 many TRBV30 TGTGCCTGGAGTCTTCCCAGCCATAACTATGGCTACACCTTC CAWSLPSHNYGYTF
NA TRBJ1-3 NA TRBV3-1 TGTGCCAGCAGCCAAGGGTTGAGACAGAGCTCTGGAAACACCATATATTTT CASSQGLRQSSGNTIYF
TRBD1 TRBJ1-2 few TRBV7-3 TGTGCCAGCAGCCCCGACGGACAGGGGCGGTATGGCTACACCTTC CASSPDGQGRYGYTF
NA TRBJ1-5 few TRBV5-1 TGCGCCAGCAGCCCGGAGGGGACCCAGCCCCAGCATTTT CASSPEGTQPQHF
TRBD2 TRBJ2-1 few TRBV6-6 TGTGCCAGCAGTGGACCGACTAGCGGGAGAGATGAGCAGTTCTTC CASSGPTSGRDEQFF
NA TRBJ1-1 few TRBV12-3/TRBV12-4 TGTGCCACCAAACAGGGGAACACTGAAGCTTTCTTT CATKQGNTEAFF
NA TRBJ2-7 NA TRBV7-2 TGTGCCAGCAGCCAACTAGGACACTCTGGCGACGAGCAGTACTTC CASSQLGHSGDEQYF
NA TRBJ1-1 few TRBV5-1 TGCGCCAGCAGCCCACTGGGACACTCGAACACTGAAGCTTTCTTT CASSPLGHSNTEAFF
NA TRBJ2-3 many TRBV5-5 TGTGCCAGCAGCTTGGATCGACAATATCCGCAGTATTTT CASSLDRQYPQYF
NA TRBJ1-1 many TRBV12-3/TRBV12-4 TGTGCCAGCAGTTTCCGGGAATACACTGAAGCTTTCTTT CASSFREYTEAFF
NA TRBJ2-6 many TRBV14 TGTGCCAGCAGCCAAGAAGGAACCGGGGCCAACGTCCTGACTTTC CASSQEGTGANVLTF
NA TRBJ2-1 many TRBV7-7 TGTGCCAGCAGCTCGGGACTTTACAATGAGCAGTTCTTC CASSSGLYNEQFF
NA TRBJ2-5 many TRBV20-1 TGCAGTGCCCCCAGAGTAGGGGCCCCACAAGAGACCCAGTACTTC CSAPRVGAPQETQYF
NA TRBJ1-4 few TRBV18 TGTGCCAGCTCACCAGGGGATGAAAAACTGTTTTTT CASSPGDEKLFF
NA TRBJ2-2 few TRBV20-1 TGCAGTGCTAGTTCCCCCGGCGGGGTTAGCCCCGGGGAGCTGTTTTTT CSASSPGGVSPGELFF
TRBD2 TRBJ2-7 NA TRBV20-1 TGCAGTGCACTGAAGACTAGCGGGAGCTCCTACGAGCAGTACTTC CSALKTSGSSYEQYF
TRBD1 TRBJ1-2 few TRBV6-4 TGTGCCAGCATTCGGGACAGGGAGTATGGCTACACCTTC CASIRDREYGYTF
NA TRBJ2-1 few TRBV29-1 TGCAGCGTTGAATTACGAGCGGGTTTGCTGGGCAATGAGCAGTTCTTC CSVELRAGLLGNEQFF
TRBD2 TRBJ2-1 many TRBV28 TGTGCCAGCAGTTCACCGGGACTAGCGGGGCGGTCCTACAATGAGCAGTTCTTC CASSSPGLAGRSYNEQFF
TRBD1 TRBJ2-3 many TRBV7-9 TGTGCCAGCAGCCCGGGACAGGGAGGAGATACGCAGTATTTT CASSPGQGGDTQYF
NA TRBJ2-2 few TRBV5-1 TGCGCCAGCAGCCTAGCACACACCGGGGAGCTGTTTTTT CASSLAHTGELFF
NA TRBJ2-5 few TRBV14 TGTGCCAGCAGCCAAGTGGCGGTGAGCCAAGAGACCCAGTACTTC CASSQVAVSQETQYF
NA TRBJ1-5 many TRBV18 TGTGCCAGCTCACCAGGGGACAATCAGCCCCAGCATTTT CASSPGDNQPQHF
NA TRBJ2-5 NA TRBV7-2 TGTGCCAGCAGCTTCACTAGGGGAGAGACCCAGTACTTC CASSFTRGETQYF
TRBD2 TRBJ2-7 NA TRBV14 TGTGCCAGCAGCCAAAACAAGGGCGGGAGGGCCGGCGGTGAGCAGTACTTC CASSQNKGGRAGGEQYF